Each of the 2 T cell receptor beta chains below was sequenced from the same sample in a study of Graves' ophthalmopathy and Graves' hyperthyroidism. The study amplified TCR beta CDR3 regions using RNA transcripts. An initial RT-PCR round employing HTBI primers preceded a second-round multiplex PCR. MiXCR, applied by TCRdb to the multiplex PCR reads, yields one record per CDR3 protein. The sample consists of hundreds of thousands of distinct CDR3 sequences, 40% of them appearing once. The sequenced sample consisted of peripheral blood. The receptors were gathered from an adult man with Graves' ophthalmopathy.

The chain employs TRBV20-1 and TRBJ1-5, with D possibly matching TRBD1 (6 bases). This CDR3 is built from 17 residues. V was trimmed by 0 bases and J by 0 bases, leaving 15 bases between them. Germline values: CDR1 DFQATT, CDR2 SNEGSKA (reference sequence). CDR3 amino acids: CSARDQGQIYSNQPQHF. The CDR3 DNA sequence: TGCAGTGCTAGAGATCAGGGGCAGATCTATAGCAATCAGCCCCAGCATTTT.

The chain recombines TRBV7-2 with TRBJ2-7; unclear D gene. There are 13 residues in the CDR3. The V gene lost 8 bases and the J gene lost 4 bases, with 15 bases spanning the gap. Per the germline V gene, CDR1 is SGHTA and CDR2 is FQGNSA. For the CDR3, the DNA is TGTGCCAGCGGCCCGAATAGGGATTACGAGCAGTACTTC. Protein sequence: CASGPNRDYEQYF.